Shown below are 3 T cell receptor beta chains from a single sample sequenced in a study of human CD8 memory T cell subsets. Libraries targeted TCR beta using 5' RACE with UMIs. Reanalyzing the 5' RACE reads, TCRdb keeps one entry per CDR3 protein, without DNA. Its table records approximately 11,000 distinct CDR3 sequences. Sequences were obtained from CD8+ T cells from PBMCs. These receptors were collected from a human donor in good health.

The gene calls are TRBV10-2 and TRBJ2-5. The CDR3 spans 13 residues. The germline gives CDR1 WSHSY, CDR2 SAAADI. The CDR3 region is CASSEFYQETQYF.

This chain links TRBV28 with TRBJ2-7; TCRdb's D call, TRBD1, is unchecked because there is no DNA. The CDR3 loop spans 13 amino acids. In germline, CDR1 is MDHEN, CDR2 SYDVKM. The CDR3 loop is CAGSGQASYEQYF.

The rearrangement joins TRBV28 to TRBJ2-2. Germline CDR1 reads MDHEN; CDR2 reads SYDVKM. The CDR3 sequence is 14 residues long. CDR3 region: CASRNWGNTGELFF.